This TCR beta chain was documented in a study of T-cell reconstitution after alpha-beta-depleted transplantation in children. The authors prepared the TCRbeta library with unique molecular identifiers. TCRdb used MiXCR to reprocess the PCR reads, holding one entry per CDR3 protein. The data contain 200,000 to 250,000 distinct CDR3 sequences, about a tenth of them singletons. This receptor was taken from a human donor who donated a stem cell graft to a child with acute lymphoblastic leukemia. Source: PBMCs from the stem cell graft donor, taken from the stem cell graft.

For the CDR3, the DNA is TGCAGCGTTGAGGGCAGGTTTAATCCGAACACTGAAGCTTTCTTT. Translating gives CSVEGRFNPNTEAFF. The chain carries TRBV29-1 and TRBJ1-1; the D is unclear. The CDR3 loop spans 15 amino acids. The germline V gene encodes CDR1 SQVTM and CDR2 ANQGSEA. V was shortened by 3 bases and J by 1 base, with 15 bases between the two germline ends. The full variable domain, with the rest looked up from reference TRBV29-1 and TRBJ1-1, is SAVISQKPSRDICQRGTSLTIQCQVDSQVTMMFWYRQQPGQSLTLIATANQGSEATYESGFVIDKFPISRPNLTFSTLTVSNMSPEDSSIYLCSVEGRFNPNTEAFFGQGTRLTVV.